This T cell receptor beta chain was sequenced during a study of blood T cell repertoires in COVID-19. Using immunoSEQ multiplex PCR, the repertoire was profiled, and TCRdb retains in-frame clones only, with some absent. The table has roughly 100,000 clones, roughly 84% seen once; the top ten hold 1.5% to 2.5%. CDR1 and CDR2 (germline): LNHDA, SQIVND (reference sequence). Trimming stripped 4 bases from V and 4 bases from J, with 10 bases between. The CDR3 is 13 residues long. This receptor was taken from a man in his 70s with active or convalescent COVID-19. The sequenced sample was peripheral blood. The chain recombines TRBV19 with TRBJ1-2, with D maybe TRBD1 (5 bases). The CDR3 reads CASSTAGPYGYTF. The DNA for the CDR3 is TGTGCCAGTAGTACGGCGGGGCCCTATGGCTACACCTTC.